Listed below are T cell receptor beta chains from one sample, sequenced in a study of spatial heterogeneity in lung cancer. TCRdb re-analysed the 5' RACE reads in MiXCR, keeping a single row per CDR3 protein. The sample records roughly 3,000 distinct CDR3 sequences, approximately 12% being singletons. The sequences come from lung tumor tissue, collected at surgery. The receptor source for this set is a male donor with early-stage non-small cell lung cancer. The CDR3 runs from the conserved cysteine through the conserved F or W. D genes are given only for firm matches. The size field is filled for only some rows; it gives once, few, many or a size class.

J gene,clone size,D gene,V gene,CDR3 protein,CDR3 DNA
TRBJ2-1,medium-sized,-,TRBV21-1,CASSGLAGGLIYNEQFF,TGTGCCAGCAGCGGACTAGCGGGGGGGCTAATTTACAATGAGCAGTTCTTC
TRBJ2-2,medium-sized,-,TRBV12-3/TRBV12-4,CASSLLLSGELFF,TGTGCCAGCAGTTTATTGCTTTCCGGGGAGCTGTTTTTT
TRBJ1-1,medium-sized,-,TRBV5-1,CASSYSAGLRGTEAFF,TGCGCCAGCAGCTACTCAGCCGGGCTCCGGGGCACTGAAGCTTTCTTT
TRBJ2-1,medium-sized,-,TRBV21-1,CASRRRGRFDEQFF,TGTGCCAGCAGACGTAGGGGGCGTTTTGATGAGCAGTTCTTC
TRBJ2-1,-,-,TRBV3-1,CASSRGTRRVQFF,TGTGCCAGCAGCAGGGGAACTCGGAGGGTCCAGTTCTTC
TRBJ2-2,medium-sized,-,TRBV6-1,CASNEQPRNTGELFF,TGTGCCAGCAATGAACAGCCTAGAAACACCGGGGAGCTGTTTTTT
TRBJ2-5,many,-,TRBV27,CASSFRHPTLYQETQYF,TGTGCCAGCAGTTTTCGGCACCCTACGCTGTACCAAGAGACCCAGTACTTC
TRBJ2-1,-,TRBD2,TRBV5-1,CASSPGTSADFKEEQFF,TGCGCCAGCAGCCCTGGGACTAGCGCTGACTTCAAGGAGGAGCAGTTCTTC
TRBJ2-7,-,-,TRBV27,CASSPGTHSTPYF,TGTGCCAGCAGTCCCGGGACACACTCTACGCCATACTTC
TRBJ2-5,many,TRBD1,TRBV12-3/TRBV12-4,CASTSPEFPGQELHETQYF,TGTGCCAGCACCTCACCGGAATTCCCGGGACAGGAGCTCCATGAGACCCAGTACTTC
TRBJ2-7,many,TRBD2,TRBV6-2/TRBV6-3,CASSPIAGARYEQYF,TGTGCCAGCAGCCCCATAGCGGGGGCACGCTACGAGCAGTACTTC
TRBJ1-1,medium-sized,-,TRBV4-3,CASSQDGTERAREAFF,TGCGCCAGCAGCCAAGATGGCACGGAACGAGCTAGAGAAGCTTTCTTT
TRBJ1-1,medium-sized,-,TRBV9,CASSVGLTGLNTEAFF,TGTGCCAGCAGCGTAGGGCTAACAGGGTTAAACACTGAAGCTTTCTTT
TRBJ2-2,medium-sized,-,TRBV4-3,CASSPINTGELFF,TGCGCCAGCAGCCCCATCAACACCGGGGAGCTGTTTTTT
TRBJ2-1,medium-sized,-,TRBV12-3/TRBV12-4,CASSKRASGVDEQFF,TGTGCCAGCTCTAAGCGGGCGTCGGGTGTGGATGAGCAGTTCTTC
TRBJ2-3,medium-sized,TRBD2,TRBV2,CASSGTSGGAGADTQYF,TGTGCCAGCAGCGGGACTAGCGGGGGGGCCGGGGCAGATACGCAGTATTTT
TRBJ2-5,medium-sized,-,TRBV5-6,CASSPGPSTRTQYF,TGTGCCAGCAGCCCCGGACCTTCTACTAGGACCCAGTACTTC
TRBJ2-7,medium-sized,-,TRBV5-1,CASSLSMGSSYEQYF,TGCGCCAGCAGCTTGAGTATGGGCAGCTCCTACGAGCAGTACTTC
TRBJ1-5,-,-,TRBV6-2/TRBV6-3,CASSYDQRVRPNRPQHF,TGTGCCAGCAGTTACGACCAACGTGTCAGGCCAAATCGTCCCCAGCATTTT
TRBJ2-1,medium-sized,-,TRBV27,CASSLGSIHEQFF,TGTGCCAGCAGTTTGGGGAGCATCCATGAGCAGTTCTTC
TRBJ2-5,few,TRBD1,TRBV12-3/TRBV12-4,CASSFRTGGEETQYF,TGTGCCAGCAGTTTCAGGACAGGGGGGGAAGAGACCCAGTACTTC
TRBJ2-1,-,-,TRBV5-4,CASRPEAADNEQFF,TGTGCCAGCCGCCCGGAGGCGGCGGACAATGAGCAGTTCTTC
TRBJ2-7,many,-,TRBV30,CAWRPYGQSYEQYF,TGTGCCTGGCGCCCTTATGGACAGTCTTACGAGCAGTACTTC
TRBJ2-5,few,-,TRBV5-1,CASSLDGGQETQYF,TGCGCCAGCAGCTTGGACGGGGGCCAAGAGACCCAGTACTTC
TRBJ2-7,medium-sized,TRBD1,TRBV2,CASSGDRVEQYF,TGTGCCAGCAGTGGGGACAGAGTCGAGCAGTACTTC
TRBJ2-7,medium-sized,-,TRBV5-1,CASSLGRYEQYF,TGCGCCAGCAGCCTTGGACGATACGAGCAGTACTTC
TRBJ2-7,medium-sized,-,TRBV6-1,CATRDGAGEQYF,TGTGCCACCCGTGACGGGGCGGGCGAGCAGTACTTC
TRBJ2-7,medium-sized,TRBD1,TRBV10-3,CAIRGRRQGLYEQYF,TGTGCCATCAGGGGCCGACGACAGGGCCTCTACGAGCAGTACTTC
TRBJ2-7,medium-sized,-,TRBV9,CASSVDQLSGQYF,TGTGCCAGCAGCGTTGATCAGCTCTCCGGGCAGTACTTC
TRBJ2-7,-,-,TRBV2,CASSDNRDSYEQYF,TGTGCCAGCAGTGACAACAGGGACTCCTACGAGCAGTACTTC
TRBJ1-2,medium-sized,TRBD1,TRBV4-3,CASSQERQGAATNYGYTF,TGCGCCAGCAGCCAAGAGAGACAGGGGGCGGCTACTAACTATGGCTACACCTTC
TRBJ2-1,medium-sized,TRBD1,TRBV7-8,CASSLGTGFNEQFF,TGTGCCAGCAGCTTGGGGACAGGGTTTAATGAGCAGTTCTTC
TRBJ2-5,medium-sized,TRBD1,TRBV7-2,CASSLQGAETQYF,TGTGCCAGCAGCTTGCAGGGGGCTGAGACCCAGTACTTC
TRBJ2-7,many,TRBD2,TRBV6-1,CASSEVIQRGDYEQYF,TGTGCCAGCAGTGAAGTAATTCAGCGGGGGGACTACGAGCAGTACTTC
TRBJ2-3,medium-sized,TRBD2,TRBV7-3,CASSSVSGGGDTQYF,TGTGCCAGCAGCTCCGTTAGCGGGGGTGGTGATACGCAGTATTTT
TRBJ2-1,medium-sized,-,TRBV23-1,CASSQSNPRADSYNEQFF,TGCGCCAGCAGTCAATCGAACCCCAGGGCGGACTCCTACAATGAGCAGTTCTTC
TRBJ2-7,medium-sized,TRBD1,TRBV3-1,CASSQGTGGWNEQYF,TGTGCCAGCAGCCAAGGGACAGGGGGCTGGAACGAGCAGTACTTC
TRBJ1-2,medium-sized,-,TRBV7-9,CASSPRLRGAGGYTF,TGTGCCAGCAGCCCCCGCTTGAGAGGGGCGGGTGGCTACACCTTC
TRBJ2-7,-,TRBD2,TRBV27,CASGTSGGPYEQYF,TGTGCCAGCGGGACTAGCGGGGGGCCCTACGAGCAGTACTTC
TRBJ1-3,medium-sized,-,TRBV20-1,CSARDKTSGNTIYF,TGCAGTGCTAGAGATAAGACGAGCGGAAACACCATATATTTT
TRBJ2-3,medium-sized,-,TRBV20-1,CSAGGGTDTQYF,TGCAGTGCTGGCGGGGGCACAGATACGCAGTATTTT